The entry that follows covers one T cell receptor (beta chain) sequence. Antigen specificity is unknown. The sample originates from a study of post-analysis software for immune sequencing data. In the study overall: Recorded subtypes: relapsing-remitting, secondary progressive, progressive-relapsing; some patients unannotated. Study-wide findings and caveats: Four or five TRBV segments (TRBV5-6, TRBV5-1 and TRBV20-1 among them) occurred more frequently in patients than in controls. By F measure, strong co-clustering occurred among samples prepared in the same batch. The normalized Chao1 diversity of multiple sclerosis patients was significantly lower than that of controls.

Trimming took off 2 bases at V and 4 bases at J, with 8 bases between the two ends. Germline-derived CDR1 and CDR2 are MNHEY and SVGAGI. The CDR3 extends over 13 amino acids. Unique molecular identifiers featured in each of the TCR beta cDNA libraries. Input populations of about 0.85 to 11 million T cells gave rise to roughly 0.5 million cDNA molecules. MiXCR was run by TCRdb on the PCR reads, yielding one entry per CDR3 protein. The repertoire holds about 770,000 distinct CDR3 sequences, with around 42% as singletons. The sequencing sample was made of blood. The chain combines TRBV6-5 with TRBJ1-1; D unclear. The clonotype comes from a girl aged 5 to 17 with multiple sclerosis. CDR3 residues: CASSYGVATEAFF. The CDR3 DNA is TGTGCCAGCAGTTACGGGGTGGCCACTGAAGCTTTCTTT.